This entry is about one T cell receptor (beta chain). Its target is not known. The record originates from a study of follicular helper T cells after annual influenza vaccination. Study-wide results and limits: Day 7 ICOS+CD38+ clones were most often found later in ICOS-CD38- cTfh cells.

Assay used: immunoSEQ multiplex PCR; TCRdb lists only in-frame clones, some missing. The table lists some 15,000 clones, 84% of them singletons, with 0.27% in the top ten. The CDR3 consists of 16 residues. Germline V gene sequence: CDR1 MGHRA, CDR2 YSYEKL. V was pared by 3 bases and J by 1 base, with 14 bases between. The sample's time point: 2014-2015 season, pre-vaccination. Vaccine contraindications, substance abuse, HIV/AIDS, active malignancy and active illness excluded donors. This chain joins TRBV4-1 and TRBJ2-3, with D possibly TRBD1 on 7 matching bases. This receptor was identified in an adult who received the influenza vaccine. The sequenced sample was CXCR5- memory CD4+ T cells sorted from blood, obtained on the day of influenza vaccination. Written as DNA, the CDR3 is TGCGCCAGCAGCCAGCCCGGGGGACAGCGCACAGATACGCAGTATTTT. Translated, it gives CASSQPGGQRTDTQYF.